The rows below give T cell receptor beta chains drawn from one sample of a study of response to subunit inactivated influenza vaccine. MiXCR was run by TCRdb on the RT-PCR reads, yielding one entry per CDR3 protein. Counted here are 400,000 to 550,000 distinct CDR3 sequences, about 25% occurring once; the ten biggest clones make up 1.9%. The specimen comprised CD4+ T cells sorted from PBMCs, sampled 5 days after vaccination. These receptors were obtained from a man over 45 who received an inactivated influenza vaccine. CDR3s include the opening cysteine and the closing phenylalanine or tryptophan. A D gene is named only where the DNA matches it firmly. Expanded clones get a size class; other rows say once, few or many, or leave the size out.

cdr3_aa: CASSLSLSLGTDTQYF
cdr3_nt: TGTGCCAGCAGCTTATCCCTTTCCTTGGGGACAGATACGCAGTATTTT
j_call: TRBJ2-3
clone_size: .
d_call: .
v_call: TRBV5-5

cdr3_aa: CASSFVFGLGSTDTQYF
cdr3_nt: TGTGCCAGCAGTTTTGTCTTTGGGCTGGGTAGCACCGATACGCAGTATTTT
j_call: TRBJ2-3
clone_size: few
d_call: .
v_call: TRBV28

cdr3_aa: CATSRGWSQETQYF
cdr3_nt: TGTGCCACCAGCAGAGGGTGGAGCCAAGAGACCCAGTACTTC
j_call: TRBJ2-5
clone_size: few
d_call: .
v_call: TRBV15

cdr3_aa: CATRRGSTDTQYF
cdr3_nt: TGTGCCACCCGAAGGGGCAGCACAGATACGCAGTATTTT
j_call: TRBJ2-3
clone_size: once
d_call: .
v_call: TRBV12-3/TRBV12-4

cdr3_aa: CASLMMEGARNEQFF
cdr3_nt: TGTGCCAGCCTGATGATGGAGGGGGCTAGGAATGAGCAGTTCTTC
j_call: TRBJ2-1
clone_size: few
d_call: .
v_call: TRBV28

cdr3_aa: CASSQQRGRNEQFF
cdr3_nt: TGCGCCAGCAGCCAACAGCGGGGGCGTAATGAGCAGTTCTTC
j_call: TRBJ2-1
clone_size: .
d_call: TRBD2
v_call: TRBV4-3

cdr3_aa: CSVTTGGTGELFF
cdr3_nt: TGCAGCGTTACCACAGGGGGCACCGGGGAGCTGTTTTTT
j_call: TRBJ2-2
clone_size: many
d_call: TRBD1
v_call: TRBV29-1

cdr3_aa: CASSQDGGLVGEQYF
cdr3_nt: TGCGCCAGCAGCCAGGATGGAGGACTAGTGGGTGAGCAGTACTTC
j_call: TRBJ2-7
clone_size: .
d_call: TRBD2
v_call: TRBV4-3

cdr3_aa: CASSPHPQGGTQYF
cdr3_nt: TGTGCCAGCAGCCCGCACCCTCAGGGGGGAACGCAGTATTTT
j_call: TRBJ2-3
clone_size: few
d_call: .
v_call: TRBV7-2

cdr3_aa: CASRLRGGSGDTDTQYF
cdr3_nt: TGTGCCAGCCGACTCCGCGGGGGTAGCGGGGACACAGATACGCAGTATTTT
j_call: TRBJ2-3
clone_size: .
d_call: TRBD2
v_call: TRBV7-2

cdr3_aa: CASSEFGPEQYF
cdr3_nt: TGTGCCAGCAGTGAATTTGGACCCGAGCAGTACTTC
j_call: TRBJ2-7
clone_size: few
d_call: .
v_call: TRBV25-1

cdr3_aa: CASSFAQSSYNEQFF
cdr3_nt: TGCGCCAGCAGCTTCGCCCAAAGCTCCTACAATGAGCAGTTCTTC
j_call: TRBJ2-1
clone_size: .
d_call: .
v_call: TRBV5-1

cdr3_aa: CASSPRRGTEAFF
cdr3_nt: TGTGCCAGCAGCCCCCGTCGGGGGACTGAAGCTTTCTTT
j_call: TRBJ1-1
clone_size: .
d_call: .
v_call: TRBV7-9

cdr3_aa: CASSPWANEKLFF
cdr3_nt: TGTGCCAGCAGCCCGTGGGCTAATGAAAAACTGTTTTTT
j_call: TRBJ1-4
clone_size: .
d_call: .
v_call: TRBV7-2

cdr3_aa: CASGALGQNTGELFF
cdr3_nt: TGTGCCAGCGGGGCCCTGGGACAAAACACCGGGGAGCTGTTTTTT
j_call: TRBJ2-2
clone_size: few
d_call: .
v_call: TRBV6-2/TRBV6-3

cdr3_aa: CASSRGDTEAFF
cdr3_nt: TGCGCCAGCAGCAGAGGGGACACTGAAGCTTTCTTT
j_call: TRBJ1-1
clone_size: few
d_call: .
v_call: TRBV5-1

cdr3_aa: CASSENGGTYEQYF
cdr3_nt: TGTGCCAGCAGTGAAAACGGTGGAACCTACGAGCAGTACTTC
j_call: TRBJ2-7
clone_size: few
d_call: .
v_call: TRBV6-1

cdr3_aa: CSGTGTVDTQYF
cdr3_nt: TGCAGCGGAACCGGGACAGTAGATACGCAGTATTTT
j_call: TRBJ2-3
clone_size: many
d_call: TRBD1
v_call: TRBV29-1

cdr3_aa: CASSLVWTSAEQYF
cdr3_nt: TGTGCCAGCAGCTTAGTCTGGACTAGCGCCGAGCAGTACTTC
j_call: TRBJ2-7
clone_size: .
d_call: TRBD2
v_call: TRBV7-2

cdr3_aa: CSARGDSYTDTQYF
cdr3_nt: TGCAGTGCTAGGGGGGACTCCTACACAGATACGCAGTATTTT
j_call: TRBJ2-3
clone_size: .
d_call: .
v_call: TRBV20-1

cdr3_aa: CASSQDRTYGYTF
cdr3_nt: TGCGCCAGCAGCCAAGACAGGACCTATGGCTACACCTTC
j_call: TRBJ1-2
clone_size: few
d_call: .
v_call: TRBV4-3

cdr3_aa: CASSQEYKTNEKLFF
cdr3_nt: TGTGCCAGCAGCCAAGAATACAAAACTAATGAAAAACTGTTTTTT
j_call: TRBJ1-4
clone_size: few
d_call: .
v_call: TRBV4-2

cdr3_aa: CASSQTGGNEQFF
cdr3_nt: TGTGCCAGCAGCCAGACAGGGGGTAATGAGCAGTTCTTC
j_call: TRBJ2-1
clone_size: few
d_call: TRBD1
v_call: TRBV11-2

cdr3_aa: CASSPLAGRTYEQYF
cdr3_nt: TGTGCCAGCAGCCCTCTAGCGGGGCGTACCTACGAGCAGTACTTC
j_call: TRBJ2-7
clone_size: .
d_call: TRBD2
v_call: TRBV11-2

cdr3_aa: CASSYQEGQSRETQYF
cdr3_nt: TGTGCCAGCAGTTACCAAGAGGGTCAGTCTCGGGAGACCCAGTACTTC
j_call: TRBJ2-5
clone_size: .
d_call: .
v_call: TRBV6-5

cdr3_aa: CASTEVVGNEQFF
cdr3_nt: TGTGCCAGTACCGAGGTTGTCGGCAATGAGCAGTTCTTC
j_call: TRBJ2-1
clone_size: .
d_call: .
v_call: TRBV19

cdr3_aa: CASSQTRTGATEAFF
cdr3_nt: TGTGCCAGCAGCCAGACCCGGACAGGGGCCACTGAAGCTTTCTTT
j_call: TRBJ1-1
clone_size: .
d_call: TRBD1
v_call: TRBV3-1

cdr3_aa: CAIGFVSGEQFF
cdr3_nt: TGTGCCATCGGATTCGTCTCTGGTGAGCAGTTCTTC
j_call: TRBJ2-1
clone_size: few
d_call: .
v_call: TRBV10-3

cdr3_aa: CASSRQGISGNTIYF
cdr3_nt: TGTGCCAGCAGCCGACAGGGTATCTCTGGAAACACCATATATTTT
j_call: TRBJ1-3
clone_size: .
d_call: TRBD1
v_call: TRBV9

cdr3_aa: CASSLGAVEQFF
cdr3_nt: TGTGCCAGCAGCTTGGGGGCCGTTGAGCAGTTCTTC
j_call: TRBJ2-1
clone_size: .
d_call: .
v_call: TRBV5-6

cdr3_aa: CASSTRTGWEQYF
cdr3_nt: TGTGCCAGCAGCACAAGGACAGGGTGGGAGCAGTACTTC
j_call: TRBJ2-7
clone_size: .
d_call: TRBD1
v_call: TRBV7-8

cdr3_aa: CASSLGGAVNYEQYF
cdr3_nt: TGCGCCAGCAGCTTGGGTGGGGCGGTGAACTACGAGCAGTACTTC
j_call: TRBJ2-7
clone_size: .
d_call: .
v_call: TRBV5-1

cdr3_aa: CASSQVPTVWQFF
cdr3_nt: TGCGCCAGCAGCCAAGTTCCGACAGTTTGGCAGTTCTTC
j_call: TRBJ2-1
clone_size: .
d_call: .
v_call: TRBV4-1

cdr3_aa: CASSQEAPIKNYEQYF
cdr3_nt: TGCGCCAGCAGCCAAGAAGCACCGATTAAGAACTACGAGCAGTACTTC
j_call: TRBJ2-7
clone_size: .
d_call: .
v_call: TRBV4-1

cdr3_aa: CATSDPGQGAADTQYF
cdr3_nt: TGTGCCACCAGTGATCCGGGACAGGGGGCCGCAGATACGCAGTATTTT
j_call: TRBJ2-3
clone_size: .
d_call: TRBD1
v_call: TRBV24-1

cdr3_aa: CASSRTGGNTEAFF
cdr3_nt: TGTGCCAGCAGCCGGACAGGGGGGAACACTGAAGCTTTCTTT
j_call: TRBJ1-1
clone_size: .
d_call: TRBD1
v_call: TRBV6-1

cdr3_aa: CAIRGTDSSYEQYF
cdr3_nt: TGTGCCATCAGGGGGACAGACAGCTCCTACGAGCAGTACTTC
j_call: TRBJ2-7
clone_size: .
d_call: TRBD1
v_call: TRBV10-3

cdr3_aa: CASSPSGRNEQFF
cdr3_nt: TGTGCCAGCAGCCCAAGCGGGAGGAATGAGCAGTTCTTC
j_call: TRBJ2-1
clone_size: few
d_call: TRBD2
v_call: TRBV3-1

cdr3_aa: CASSPPTRLAGGRETQYF
cdr3_nt: TGTGCCAGCAGCCCCCCTACAAGACTAGCGGGGGGGAGGGAGACCCAGTACTTC
j_call: TRBJ2-5
clone_size: .
d_call: TRBD2
v_call: TRBV3-1

cdr3_aa: CASSSPKQGLAGVHFEETQYF
cdr3_nt: TGTGCCAGCAGCTCACCAAAGCAAGGACTAGCGGGGGTGCACTTTGAGGAGACCCAGTACTTC
j_call: TRBJ2-5
clone_size: few
d_call: TRBD2
v_call: TRBV11-1